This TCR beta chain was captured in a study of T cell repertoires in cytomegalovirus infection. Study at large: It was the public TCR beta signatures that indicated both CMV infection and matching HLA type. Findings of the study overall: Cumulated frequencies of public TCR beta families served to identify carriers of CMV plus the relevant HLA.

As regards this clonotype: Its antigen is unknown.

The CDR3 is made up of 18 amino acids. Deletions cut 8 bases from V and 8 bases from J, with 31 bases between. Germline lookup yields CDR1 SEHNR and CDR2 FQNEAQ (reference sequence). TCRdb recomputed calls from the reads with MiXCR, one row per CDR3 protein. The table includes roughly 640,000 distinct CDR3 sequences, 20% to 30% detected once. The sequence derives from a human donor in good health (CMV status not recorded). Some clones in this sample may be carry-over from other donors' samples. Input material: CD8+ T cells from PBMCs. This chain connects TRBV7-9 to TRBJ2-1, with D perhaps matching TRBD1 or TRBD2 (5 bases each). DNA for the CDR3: TGTGCCAGCCACTCTCTGTTTCGGGTTGAAGGGGCGCGGGATGAGCAGTTCTTC. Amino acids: CASHSLFRVEGARDEQFF.